This record looks at one T cell receptor (beta chain) sequence and its context. What this receptor recognizes is not known. Per-base quality was not reported, and no clone a single base away is much larger than it. From its cysteine to its phenylalanine, the CDR3 spans 15 amino acids. The DNA shown is the 45-base CDR3, in frame from base 1. Relative to germline, V is missing 5 bases and J is missing 5 bases, with 5 bases of the junction outside any gene match. Via the germline V gene, CDR1 is WSHSY and CDR2 SAAADI. TCRbeta CDR3 regions were amplified from genomic DNA using the immunoSEQ Assay, a bias-controlled multiplex PCR. As for the authors' bioinformatics: The number of nucleated cells in each sample was estimated by amplification of reference gene primers within the assay. To quantify the absolute abundance of each unique TCRbeta CDR3 rearrangement, sequence reads were collapsed and filtered. Productive Simpson clonality was computed per sample as the square root of Simpson's diversity index over productive rearrangements. Entries here come from immuneACCESS through TCRdb and include only in-frame sequences with V and J called. Some clones fail to appear in such tables; in the studies checked, an unresolved V gene covers under half of the shortfall, and the cause of the remainder is unknown. That table is the source of V, J and clone size, and D and trimming were worked out from the DNA. Counted in this sample were over 85,000 clones; approximately 90% of them appeared once. The ten largest clones add up to approximately 2.2% of the sample.

Whole blood was collected in K2EDTA tubes by collaborating institutions according to the institutions' own protocols. For TCRbeta analysis, collaborator samples were shipped as frozen whole blood, as isolated PBMCs, or as DNA extracted from either sample type. The record originates from a study of blood T cell repertoires in COVID-19 (dated by TCRdb to 2018 to 2020). At the level of the whole study: Samples covering the acute and convalescent phases of COVID-19 were provided by collaborators in the United States, Italy and Spain. The sample metadata nearly always contained a de-identified subject ID, COVID-19 status, age in years and sex. The samples were drawn from two sources: the first 160 participants of the ongoing ImmuneRACE study, and 1,254 subjects contributed by 6 global collaborators. Deeply sampled blood TCRbeta repertoires from subjects exposed to, actively infected with, or recovered from COVID-19 were included in the dataset. The material from the prospective study consisted of cDNA or gDNA derived from T cells, B-cell-depleted T cells, or PBMCs. The repertoires were released in a freely available public database intended as a resource for research on the immune response to SARS-CoV-2. HLA class I and class II types, where available, came from metadata supplied by the sample provider rather than from assay-based typing.

Study-level results and caveats: The amount of clinical and demographic metadata varied by source and participant and was provided uncurated.

The sequence was collected from a human donor with active COVID-19. The donor label of this sample is uncertain. Sequences were obtained from peripheral blood. Recombination joined TRBV10-2 with TRBJ1-5; 11 central nucleotides agree with TRBD1. The sequence in DNA is TGCGCCAGCAGTCCCGGGACAGGGGGAGATCAGCCCCAGCATTTT. This sequence encodes CASSPGTGGDQPQHF.